Each of the 13 T cell receptor beta chains below was sequenced from the same sample in a study of Ad26.COV2.S vaccination and SARS-CoV-2 variants. The treatment is: 19 received Ad26.COV2.S at low or high dose, single or two shots; 5 received placebo; per-sample allocation not given. Sampling occurred on day 63 after the first vaccine or placebo injection. Some clones are missing from TCRdb's copy, which holds only in-frame ones; the method was immunoSEQ multiplex PCR. Altogether some 480,000 clones are present, roughly 87% being singletons, with the ten largest covering roughly 12%. This specimen was peripheral blood, taken in a trial of Ad26.COV2.S vaccine versus placebo. The receptors here all came from a person between 18 and 65 years old who received the Ad26.COV2.S COVID-19 vaccine or a placebo.

The V gene is TRBV7-3, the J gene TRBJ2-2; D remains unclear. The germline V gene has CDR1 SGHTA and CDR2 FQGTGA. V was cut by 1 base and J by 4 bases, with 13 bases left in between. The length of the CDR3 is 16 residues. This chain's CDR3 is CASSLNPPAPTGELFF. The DNA for the CDR3 is TGTGCCAGCAGCTTAAATCCCCCAGCTCCCACCGGGGAGCTGTTTTTT.

This rearrangement joins TRBV14 to TRBJ2-5; the D is unclear. The CDR3 spans 16 residues. V lost 1 base and J 2 bases, leaving 14 bases between the germline ends. CDR1 and CDR2 from the germline V gene are SGHDN and FVKESK. CDR3 protein: CASSQGVNTLQETQYF. The CDR3 nucleotides read TGTGCCAGCAGCCAAGGCGTGAACACATTACAAGAGACCCAGTACTTC.

J is TRBJ1-1 and V is TRBV7-9; TRBD1 is a possible D gene (5 bases). Germline V lookup: CDR1 SEHNR, CDR2 FQNEAQ (reference sequence). V dropped 5 bases and J dropped 3 bases, with 16 bases sitting between them. The CDR3 consists of 15 residues. The CDR3 loop is CASSPPGPGDTEAFF. The CDR3 DNA reads TGTGCCAGCAGCCCCCCCGGGCCGGGGGACACTGAAGCTTTCTTT.

This chain links TRBV28 with TRBJ2-7, with a weak D call TRBD1 (5 bases). The length of the CDR3 is 12 residues. Trimming stripped 6 bases from V and 6 bases from J, with 12 bases between. In germline, CDR1 is MDHEN, CDR2 SYDVKM. DNA of the CDR3: TGTGCCAGCAGGAGTCAGGGATTCGAGCAGTACTTC. As protein: CASRSQGFEQYF. The full variable domain, rest sourced from reference TRBV28 and TRBJ2-7, is DVKVTQSSRYLVKRTGEKVFLECVQDMDHENMFWYRQDPGLGLRLIYFSYDVKMKEKGDIPEGYSVSREKKERFSLILESASTNQTSMYLCASRSQGFEQYFGPGTRLTVT.

The V gene is TRBV28, the J gene TRBJ2-5; D might be TRBD2 (6 bases). V was pared by 3 bases and J by 2 bases, with 10 bases between. Germline CDR1 and CDR2: MDHEN and SYDVKM. This CDR3 has 14 residues. The DNA for the CDR3 is TGTGCCAGCAGTTTGGGAGGAAATCAAGAGACCCAGTACTTC. Protein: CASSLGGNQETQYF.

The V gene is TRBV2, the J gene TRBJ1-5; TRBD1 matches at 9 bases. This CDR3 spans 15 amino acids. V lost 6 bases to trimming and J lost 6 bases; unmatched junction nucleotides: 9. Germline CDR1 and CDR2: SNHLY and FYNNEI. In DNA, the CDR3 is TGTGCCAGCAGGCCGGACAGGGGCTATGGTCAGCCCCAGCATTTT. This codes for CASRPDRGYGQPQHF.

The V gene is TRBV28, the J gene TRBJ2-7, with 12 bases identical to TRBD2. Losses at the gene ends were 6 bases for V and 3 bases for J; bases not matched to a gene: 3. The CDR3 contains 14 residues. The V gene's germline CDR1 is MDHEN and CDR2 SYDVKM. The CDR3 DNA follows: TGTGCCAGCAGACGACTAGCGGGAGACTACGAGCAGTACTTC. It translates to CASRRLAGDYEQYF.

J is TRBJ2-3 and V is TRBV7-9, with D unclear. Germline V gene data show CDR1 as SEHNR and CDR2 as FQNEAQ (reference sequence). Trimming shortened V by 6 bases and J by 2 bases, and 6 bases separated the two germline ends. The CDR3 contains 12 residues. CDR3 DNA: TGTGCCAGCAGTTTTGACACAGATACGCAGTATTTT. Its translation is CASSFDTDTQYF.

The CDR3 loop is CASSYTGVLSEQYF. In nucleotides, the CDR3 is TGTGCCAGCAGTTACACGGGGGTTTTGAGCGAGCAGTACTTC. J is TRBJ2-7 and V is TRBV6-5, with a tentative D call TRBD2 (6 bases). In germline, CDR1 is MNHEY, CDR2 SVGAGI. The CDR3 consists of 14 residues. Trimming removed 2 bases at V and 6 bases at J, with 14 bases between.

J is TRBJ2-1 and V is TRBV7-9; TRBD1 matches at 10 bases. CDR3 length: 15 residues. In germline, CDR1 is SEHNR, CDR2 FQNEAQ (reference sequence). V dropped 5 bases and J dropped 7; count of bases not matched to a gene: 8. The CDR3: CASSPPRGQGNEQFF. The CDR3 DNA reads as TGTGCCAGCAGCCCCCCCAGGGGACAGGGGAATGAGCAGTTCTTC.

This clone was found a few times. The V and J genes are TRBV10-3 and TRBJ1-1; D unresolved. The V and J ends lost 8 bases and 3 bases respectively, with 16 bases between them. This CDR3 region has 14 residues. CDR1 ENHRY and CDR2 SYGVKD come from the germline V gene. CDR3 nucleotide sequence: TGTGCCATCCCCGTTGATACCGGGGACACTGAAGCTTTCTTT. It translates to CAIPVDTGDTEAFF.

This clone was seen a few times. The chain links TRBV6-2 or TRBV6-3 to TRBJ2-7; 12 bases match TRBD2. V was pared by 2 bases and J by 2 bases, with 1 base of the junction left unmatched. Germline CDR1 MNHEY, CDR2 SVGEGT. The CDR3 contains 15 residues. CDR3 residues: CASSYRLAGAYEQYF. The CDR3 coding sequence is TGTGCCAGCAGTTACCGACTAGCGGGAGCCTACGAGCAGTACTTC.

The chain combines TRBV5-6 with TRBJ2-6, with unresolved D. Trimming stripped 4 bases from V and 0 bases from J, with 8 bases between. The CDR3 is made up of 15 amino acids. Germline V lookup: CDR1 SGHDT, CDR2 YYEEEE. The CDR3 bases are TGTGCCAGCAGCCCCCTCGGCTCTGGGGCCAACGTCCTGACTTTC. It translates to CASSPLGSGANVLTF.